This entry lists 25 T cell receptor beta chains sequenced from one sample in a study of shared clonotypes between healthy human individuals. Data came from immunoSEQ multiplex PCR; TCRdb stores just in-frame clones and leaves some out. The sample lists under 1 million clones, approximately 97% occurring once. Cells designated naive CD8 were CD45RO-negative and were positively selected for CCR7, with terminally differentiated effector memory CD45RA+ cells excluded. The sequencing sample was made of naive CD8+ T cells sorted from blood. The origin of the receptors is a man aged 30 to 45 in good health.

As DNA, the CDR3 is TGTGCCAGCAGCTCCACCTCCGGGGCCTTAGAGCAGTTCTTC. Amino acid sequence: CASSSTSGALEQFF. The genes are TRBV7-9 and TRBJ2-1; either TRBD1 or TRBD2 may supply D (5 bases each). The CDR3 consists of 14 residues. Germline loops: CDR1 SEHNR, CDR2 FQNEAQ (reference sequence). Deletions cut 4 bases from V and 10 bases from J, with 17 bases between.

The chain is built from TRBV9 and TRBJ2-2, with a possible D match to TRBD2 (5 bases). V dropped 0 bases and J dropped 6 bases, with 12 bases sitting between them. CDR3 size: 15 residues. Germline assignment: CDR1 SGDLS and CDR2 YYNGEE. In DNA, the CDR3 is TGTGCCAGCAGCGTAGAGTGGGAGTTGGCCGGGGAGCTGTTTTTT. It translates to CASSVEWELAGELFF.

The chain joins TRBV5-6 to TRBJ2-1, with 16 nucleotides matching TRBD2. Losses at the gene ends were 3 bases for V and 3 bases for J; bases not matched to a gene: 9. The germline CDR1 and CDR2 sequences are SGHDT and YYEEEE. The length of the CDR3 is 19 residues. CDR3 nucleotide sequence: TGTGCCAGCAGCTCTACCGGGACTAGCGGGAGGGCTATCTACAATGAGCAGTTCTTC. As protein: CASSSTGTSGRAIYNEQFF.

This sequence joins TRBV30 and TRBJ1-2, with D hard to call. Per germline, CDR1 GTSNPN and CDR2 SVGIG (reference sequence). Trimming cost V 2 bases and J 8 bases, with 15 bases left between them. The CDR3 has 13 amino acids. CDR3 loop: CAWSPLWRAGYTF. The CDR3 nucleotides are TGTGCCTGGAGTCCACTTTGGAGGGCGGGCTACACCTTC.

This chain joins TRBV10-3 and TRBJ2-1; perhaps TRBD1 as D (5 bases). Trimming removed 8 bases at V and 6 bases at J, with 23 bases between. The CDR3 loop spans 16 amino acids. Germline lookup yields CDR1 ENHRY and CDR2 SYGVKD. The CDR3 region is CAILDSQRPTVNEQFF. CDR3 DNA: TGTGCCATCTTAGACTCCCAAAGGCCGACAGTCAATGAGCAGTTCTTC.

The chain joins TRBV28 to TRBJ2-1; 16 bases fit TRBD2. This CDR3 comprises 19 residues. The ends lost 4 bases at V and 0 bases at J; junction bases unmatched: 6. CDR1 is MDHEN and CDR2 is SYDVKM in the germline V gene. The CDR3 loop is CASSSPGLAGGSSYNEQFF. The DNA of the CDR3 is TGTGCCAGCAGTTCGCCGGGACTAGCGGGAGGGAGCTCCTACAATGAGCAGTTCTTC.

The chain carries TRBV11-2 and TRBJ2-1; 13 bases fit TRBD2. Germline CDR1 and CDR2: SGHAT and FQNNGV. V dropped 5 bases and J dropped 7; count of bases not matched to a gene: 5. This CDR3 contains 15 residues. Here the CDR3 reads CASSHGLAGVNEQFF. The CDR3 coding sequence is TGTGCCAGCAGCCATGGACTAGCGGGAGTAAATGAGCAGTTCTTC.

The chain couples TRBV7-9 to TRBJ2-2; D gene ambiguous. The CDR3 covers 18 residues. Trimming left V 3 bases short and J 4 bases short, with 21 bases between. Germline V gene sequence: CDR1 SEHNR, CDR2 FQNEAQ (reference sequence). The DNA for the CDR3 is TGTGCCAGCAGCTTGGCCACCCTAGGATGGGAAAGCACCGGGGAGCTGTTTTTT. This codes for CASSLATLGWESTGELFF.

Concerning this clone: In the same sample, other DNA sequences code for this CDR3. The CDR3 DNA reads TGTGCCTGGAGTGGGGCGGCCTACGAGCAGTACTTC. Translated, it gives CAWSGAAYEQYF. This chain joins TRBV30 and TRBJ2-7; the D is unclear. V was pared by 1 base and J by 2 bases, with 6 bases between. This CDR3 region has 12 residues. Germline V lookup: CDR1 GTSNPN, CDR2 SVGIG (reference sequence).

The chain uses TRBV27 and TRBJ2-1; 7 nucleotides align to TRBD2. Germline CDR1 MNHEY, CDR2 SMNVEV (reference sequence). The CDR3 consists of 18 residues. V trimming: 2 bases; J trimming: 5 bases; junction bases outside the gene matches: 15. In DNA form, the CDR3 reads TGTGCCAGCAGTTTAGGTTGGGGGGGACCCCAGACCAACAATGAGCAGTTCTTC. Residues: CASSLGWGGPQTNNEQFF.

The chain employs TRBV7-6 and TRBJ2-1, with 16 bases that match TRBD2. After removal of 5 bases from V and 1 base from J, the junction contained 17 bases not matched to a gene. This CDR3 comprises 22 residues. Germline CDR1 is SGHVS and CDR2 is FNYEAQ. CDR3 nucleotide sequence: TGTGCCAGCAGCGCGCCGGGGACTAGCGGGAGGGCGTCAGCGGGATCCTACAATGAGCAGTTCTTC. This encodes CASSAPGTSGRASAGSYNEQFF.

V usage is TRBV5-1 and J usage is TRBJ1-5, with 12 bases aligning to TRBD1. The CDR3 extends over 16 amino acids. Germline trimming cut 4 bases from V and 3 bases from J; bases unmatched to any gene: 5. Per germline, CDR1 SGHRS and CDR2 YFSETQ. Here the CDR3 reads CASSPGQGAYNQPQHF. The DNA for the CDR3 is TGCGCCAGCAGCCCGGGACAGGGGGCTTACAATCAGCCCCAGCATTTT.

This chain joins TRBV11-3 and TRBJ2-7; 7 bases line up with TRBD2. The germline gives CDR1 SGHNT, CDR2 YENEEA. Trimming cost V 3 bases and J 4 bases; bases outside gene matches: 6. CDR3 size: 14 residues. CDR3 amino acids: CASSLGGRGYEQYF. The CDR3 coding sequence is TGTGCCAGCAGCTTGGGCGGGAGAGGTTACGAGCAGTACTTC. Full variable domain (outside the CDR3, taken from reference TRBV11-3 and TRBJ2-7): EAGVVQSPRYKIIEKKQPVAFWCNPISGHNTLYWYLQNLGQGPELLIRYENEEAVDDSQLPKDRFSAERLKGVDSTLKIQPAELGDSAVYLCASSLGGRGYEQYFGPGTRLTVT.

The chain carries TRBV15 and TRBJ2-1, with D perhaps TRBD2 (5 bases). The CDR3 loop spans 14 amino acids. V was clipped by 8 bases and J by 1 base, with 12 bases between them. Germline CDR1 LNHNV, CDR2 YYDKDF (reference sequence). The CDR3 is CATQAERSYNEQFF. CDR3 in DNA: TGTGCCACCCAAGCGGAACGATCCTACAATGAGCAGTTCTTC.

This sequence joins TRBV27 and TRBJ2-7; 11 positions match TRBD2. In germline, CDR1 is MNHEY, CDR2 SMNVEV (reference sequence). This CDR3 has 15 amino acids. The trim removed 6 bases at V and 5 bases at J, leaving 9 bases unmatched. The CDR3 region is CASRQLAGVNHEQYF. The CDR3 nucleotides are TGTGCCAGCAGGCAACTAGCGGGAGTTAACCACGAGCAGTACTTC.

This chain uses TRBV27 with TRBJ1-5, with D uncertain. With 8 bases removed from V and 1 base from J, the gap between germline ends came to 9 bases. The CDR3 is 13 residues long. Germline CDR1 and CDR2: MNHEY and SMNVEV (reference sequence). CDR3 nucleotides: TGTGCCAGCTCCATGGGGAGCAATCAGCCCCAGCATTTT. Translated, it gives CASSMGSNQPQHF.

V usage is TRBV6-1 and J usage is TRBJ1-5, with 7 positions matching TRBD1. Germline V gives CDR1 MNHNS, CDR2 SASEGT. This CDR3 has 17 amino acids. V shed 0 bases, J shed 0 bases, and the junction held 5 bases outside the gene matches. CDR3: CASSEAETGLSNQPQHF. Here the CDR3 DNA reads TGTGCCAGCAGTGAAGCGGAGACAGGGCTTAGCAATCAGCCCCAGCATTTT.

V gene TRBV15 combines with J gene TRBJ2-7; 12 positions match TRBD2. V dropped 0 bases and J dropped 3; count of bases not matched to a gene: 15. From germline, CDR1 is LNHNV and CDR2 YYDKDF (reference sequence). The CDR3 has 20 residues. CDR3 loop: CATSRDHSGTSGPGNYEQYF. Written as DNA, the CDR3 is TGTGCCACCAGCAGAGACCACTCCGGGACTAGCGGGCCGGGAAACTACGAGCAGTACTTC.

V usage is TRBV27 and J usage is TRBJ2-7; D is undetermined. The germline gives CDR1 MNHEY, CDR2 SMNVEV (reference sequence). V was trimmed by 6 bases and J by 6 bases, leaving 15 bases between them. This CDR3 is 13 amino acids long. The CDR3 spells CASRDLVGLEQYF. DNA of the CDR3: TGTGCCAGCAGGGACCTAGTTGGCCTCGAGCAGTACTTC.

The chain links TRBV7-2 to TRBJ2-1, with 7 bases fitting TRBD2. The CDR3 has 15 residues. After removal of 3 bases from V and 8 bases from J, the junction contained 10 bases not matched to a gene. Germline CDR1 reads SGHTA; CDR2 reads FQGNSA. This CDR3 is CASSLKRDRGDEQFF. The CDR3 coding sequence is TGTGCCAGCAGCTTGAAGCGGGACCGGGGGGATGAGCAGTTCTTC.

This chain joins TRBV9 and TRBJ2-1; 7 positions match TRBD2. The CDR3 contains 13 residues. Trimming at V came to 3 bases and at J to 9 bases, leaving 6 bases not matched to a gene. Per germline, CDR1 SGDLS and CDR2 YYNGEE. The CDR3 reads CASSDATSLEQFF. DNA for the CDR3: TGTGCCAGCAGCGATGCGACTAGCCTTGAGCAGTTCTTC.

The chain links TRBV6-6 to TRBJ2-1, with 10 nucleotides matching TRBD1. J gave up 8 bases and V 6 bases, and 10 bases lay outside the gene matches. Germline-derived CDR1 and CDR2 are MNHNY and SVGAGI (reference sequence). CDR3 size: 15 residues. The DNA for the CDR3 is TGTGCCAGCAGACCCGGGACAGGGGCCTGGGATGAGCAGTTCTTC. Translation: CASRPGTGAWDEQFF.

J is TRBJ2-2 and V is TRBV27, with TRBD1 matching 7 bases. CDR3 length: 14 residues. V lost 9 bases, J lost 0 bases, and 4 bases stayed unmatched. Germline lookup yields CDR1 MNHEY and CDR2 SMNVEV (reference sequence). Written as DNA, the CDR3 is TGTGCCAGTTCAACAGGGGCGAACACCGGGGAGCTGTTTTTT. Translated: CASSTGANTGELFF.

The chain joins TRBV10-1 to TRBJ1-5; D is ambiguous. The germline V and J ends were trimmed by 0 bases and 0 bases, with 12 bases remaining between them. Per germline, CDR1 WNHNN and CDR2 SYGVQD (reference sequence). The CDR3 totals 17 residues. CDR3 coding DNA: TGCGCCAGCAGTGAGTCGCGGGCACGACCTAGCAATCAGCCCCAGCATTTT. It yields the protein CASSESRARPSNQPQHF.

The rearrangement links TRBV6-6 to TRBJ2-7; TRBD2 agrees at 8 bases. CDR3 length equals 15 residues. Trimming took 0 bases from V and 6 from J; bases not matched to a gene: 7. Germline-derived CDR1 and CDR2 are MNHNY and SVGAGI (reference sequence). CDR3 DNA: TGTGCCAGCAGTTACTCCCAGCGGGAGATCTCCGAGCAGTACTTC. Protein sequence: CASSYSQREISEQYF.